The sequence of this T cell receptor (beta chain) was determined in a study of T cells in Graves' hyperthyroidism and ophthalmopathy. Hyperthyroidism was newly diagnosed in patients aged 18 to 65 (duration under 2 months). Exclusions: uncontrolled infection, other autoimmune disease, pregnancy, lactation. Used for diagnoses were clinical symptoms, serum thyroxine and TRAb, thyroid ultrasound and orbital computed tomography. Out of 10 ml of fresh peripheral blood came the PBMCs. The TCR beta CDR3 regions underwent amplification using RNA transcripts as the source. A set of HTBI primers served as the primers for a first-round RT-PCR of the TCR CDR3. TCRdb independently ran MiXCR on the multiplex PCR reads; one entry per CDR3 protein. Of under 750,000 distinct CDR3 sequences listed, approximately 19% are singletons. The CDR3 consists of 16 residues. Between the trimmed V and J ends, which lost 7 bases and 0 bases, there was a span of 16 bases.

Sequencing used blood. The gene calls are TRBV12-3 or TRBV12-4 and TRBJ1-5; D is undetermined. The clonotype originates from a woman aged 50 to 65 with Graves' hyperthyroidism that later progressed to Graves' ophthalmopathy. CDR3 in DNA: TGTGCCAGCACGGTATGGGCCGAGTATAGCAATCAGCCCCAGCATTTT. Encoded protein: CASTVWAEYSNQPQHF.